This entry lists 8 T cell receptor beta chains sequenced from one sample in a study of beta chain features in type 1 diabetes. The isolated RNA, all of it, was reverse transcribed, so expressed TCRB transcripts were what got sequenced. The data were produced by immunoSEQ multiplex PCR, yet TCRdb's version contains in-frame clones alone and is incomplete. The sample carries approximately 400,000 clones, roughly 16% recorded once. Sequencing used naive CD4+ T cells from blood. The receptors were sampled from a woman younger than 35 in good health.

The chain combines TRBV20-1 with TRBJ1-2; D is ambiguous. CDR1 and CDR2 from the germline V gene are DFQATT and SNEGSKA (reference sequence). The CDR3 sequence is 11 residues long. V was cut by 3 bases and J by 8 bases, with 10 bases left in between. The CDR3, as DNA: TGCAGTGCTAGGGGCCCTCGGGGCTACACCTTC. Encoded protein: CSARGPRGYTF.

The chain has TRBV27 and TRBJ2-1; D perhaps matches TRBD2 (5 bases). Germline assignment: CDR1 MNHEY and CDR2 SMNVEV (reference sequence). V lost 5 bases and J lost 7, with 18 bases in between. The CDR3 is 15 residues long. CDR3 in amino acids: CASSTPSPSGNEQFF. As DNA, the CDR3 is TGTGCCAGCAGTACCCCCTCACCCTCGGGGAATGAGCAGTTCTTC.

This clone occurred a few times. The chain uses TRBV28 and TRBJ1-2, with 8 bases lining up with TRBD1. The junction had 3 bases not matched to a gene; V was cut back by 7 bases and J by 5 bases. The CDR3 is made up of 12 amino acids. Germline V gives CDR1 MDHEN, CDR2 SYDVKM. Written as DNA, the CDR3 is TGTGCCAGCATCCGGACAGGGTATGGCTACACCTTC. Its translation is CASIRTGYGYTF.

The J gene is TRBJ2-7, the V gene TRBV6-5, with 11 bases fitting TRBD1. In germline, CDR1 is MNHEY, CDR2 SVGAGI. J gave up 3 bases and V 5 bases, and 6 bases lay outside the gene matches. This CDR3 has 15 amino acids. CDR3 protein: CASSLDRGRLYEQYF. The CDR3 coding sequence is TGTGCCAGCAGTCTGGACAGGGGGCGCCTCTACGAGCAGTACTTC.

This clone was recorded a few times. This chain connects TRBV27 to TRBJ1-1; D is unclear. This CDR3 comprises 11 residues. The germline CDR1 and CDR2 sequences are MNHEY and SMNVEV (reference sequence). V was shortened by 4 bases and J by 5 bases, with 5 bases between the two germline ends. The DNA for the CDR3 is TGTGCCAGCAGTTCGAGGACTGAAGCTTTCTTT. It is translated as CASSSRTEAFF.

A single count supports this clone. This chain links TRBV7-6 with TRBJ2-2, with 9 bases matching TRBD2. Germline lookup yields CDR1 SGHVS and CDR2 FNYEAQ. The CDR3 extends over 18 amino acids. The V and J ends lost 1 base and 0 bases, in that order; junction bases with no gene match: 6. CDR3 sequence: CASSLGGTSRPNTGELFF. CDR3 nucleotides: TGTGCCAGCAGCTTAGGTGGGACTAGCAGACCGAACACCGGGGAGCTGTTTTTT.

This clone was counted between two and nine times. This sequence joins TRBV27 and TRBJ2-3, with D uncertain. The V gene's germline CDR1 is MNHEY and CDR2 SMNVEV (reference sequence). The CDR3 has 14 amino acids. V gave up 0 bases and J gave up 6 bases, with 10 bases separating them. The DNA for the CDR3 is TGTGCCAGCAGTTTATCTATGGGCGCCGATACGCAGTATTTT. This sequence encodes CASSLSMGADTQYF.

This clone was found a few times. The chain joins TRBV29-1 to TRBJ2-7; tentative D call: TRBD2 (5 bases). Trimming stripped 4 bases from V and 2 bases from J, with 9 bases between. This CDR3 has 12 residues. CDR1 SQVTM and CDR2 ANQGSEA come from the germline V gene. CDR3 region: CSVGDGAYEQYF. As DNA, the CDR3 is TGCAGCGTTGGTGACGGGGCCTACGAGCAGTACTTC.